The entry below describes one TCR beta chain. The CDR3 length is 15 residues. V was clipped by 0 bases and J by 1 base; unmatched bases: 2. CDR1 is SGHTA, CDR2 FQGNSA, per germline. This record belongs to a study of OX40 agonist ivuxolimab in advanced cancers. For the study at large: Ivuxolimab is an agonistic anti-OX40 (CD134) antibody, and patients were treated with it.

Libraries were prepared by immunoSEQ multiplex PCR; TCRdb keeps only in-frame clonotypes and omits some of them. Altogether about 94,000 clones are present, approximately 95% being singletons, with the ten largest covering approximately 0.18%. The rearrangement uses TRBV7-2 and TRBJ2-7, with 8 bases aligning to TRBD1. Material: CD4+ or CD8+ T cells sorted from blood, obtained in a trial of the OX40 agonist ivuxolimab. This sequence originates from an adult with an advanced solid tumor such as melanoma, head and neck, liver or kidney cancer. In DNA form, the CDR3 reads TGTGCCAGCAGCTTAGCAGGACAGGGATCCTACGAGCAGTACTTC. Residues: CASSLAGQGSYEQYF.